This T cell receptor beta chain was retrieved from a study of T cells in tuberculosis. Study-level background: The T cells targeted glucose monomycolate, a mycobacterial lipid, via CD1B. In South Africa, adults with active tuberculosis were compared with IGRA-negative and latently infected IGRA-positive adolescents. General study points: GEM motif frequencies gave over 55% accuracy; the GMM repertoire gave almost 90%.

TCRdb's copy holds only in-frame clones and misses some; the assay was immunoSEQ multiplex PCR. The sample contains under 35,000 clones, roughly 95% of which appear only once. As for this clone: The target antigen is unknown.

Each donor contributed roughly 92,000 T cells on average, unsorted. The length of the CDR3 is 14 residues. CDR1 is LNHNV and CDR2 is YYDKDF in the germline V gene (reference sequence). V gave up 3 bases and J gave up 5 bases, with 10 bases separating them. V is TRBV15 and J is TRBJ2-2; D is possibly TRBD2 (6 bases). Source material: PBMCs. The sequence came from a donor between 10 and 35 years old with latent tuberculosis or without tuberculosis infection. The CDR3 region is CATSRGDFTGELFF. The CDR3, as DNA: TGTGCCACCAGCAGGGGGGACTTTACCGGGGAGCTGTTTTTT. Supplemented by reference TRBV15 and TRBJ2-2, the full variable domain reads DAMVIQNPRYQVTQFGKPVTLSCSQTLNHNVMYWYQQKSSQAPKLLFHYYDKDFNNEADTPDNFQSRRPNTSFCFLDIRSPGLGDTAMYLCATSRGDFTGELFFGEGSRLTVL.